This is a list of T cell receptor beta chains from one sample in a study of technical replicates of blood from several donors. Clones were sequenced by immunoSEQ multiplex PCR, and TCRdb holds only the in-frame ones, with some missing. Found here are roughly 60,000 clones, roughly 89% of them singletons; the top ten hold around 4.4%. Sample: PBMCs. All receptors derive from a human donor in good health. Some clones in this sample may be carry-over from other donors' samples. Each CDR3 is given with its conserved first and last residue. D genes are given only for firm matches. Size is stated for part of the rows, as once, few or many counts, or as a class when the clone is expanded.

j_call: TRBJ2-5; clone_size: NA; d_call: TRBD2; v_call: TRBV4-2; cdr3_aa: CASSPAGEVETQYF; cdr3_nt: TGTGCCAGCAGCCCAGCGGGGGAGGTGGAGACCCAGTACTTC
j_call: TRBJ2-5; clone_size: NA; d_call: NA; v_call: TRBV30; cdr3_aa: CAWLERETQYF; cdr3_nt: TGTGCCTGGCTGGAGCGGGAGACCCAGTACTTC
j_call: TRBJ2-7; clone_size: once; d_call: TRBD2; v_call: TRBV6-4; cdr3_aa: CASSGPPSGVKYEQYF; cdr3_nt: TGTGCCAGCAGTGGCCCACCTAGCGGGGTTAAATACGAGCAGTACTTC
j_call: TRBJ1-1; clone_size: NA; d_call: TRBD1; v_call: TRBV5-4; cdr3_aa: CASSLGGTGVETEAFF; cdr3_nt: TGTGCCAGCAGCTTGGGGGGGACAGGGGTTGAGACTGAAGCTTTCTTT
j_call: TRBJ1-2; clone_size: NA; d_call: NA; v_call: TRBV7-2; cdr3_aa: CASSFEGDGYTF; cdr3_nt: TGTGCCAGCAGCTTCGAAGGGGATGGCTACACCTTC
j_call: TRBJ1-2; clone_size: once; d_call: TRBD1; v_call: TRBV5-6; cdr3_aa: CASWLGSGQGTYGYTF; cdr3_nt: TGTGCCAGCTGGTTGGGGTCGGGACAGGGGACTTATGGCTACACCTTC
j_call: TRBJ1-2; clone_size: NA; d_call: TRBD1; v_call: TRBV6-6; cdr3_aa: CASSYPSGTGGYGYTF; cdr3_nt: TGTGCCAGCAGTTACCCTTCCGGGACAGGGGGCTATGGCTACACCTTC
j_call: TRBJ2-5; clone_size: NA; d_call: TRBD2; v_call: TRBV7-6; cdr3_aa: CASSLGLAGAQETQYF; cdr3_nt: TGTGCCAGCAGCTTAGGTCTAGCGGGAGCCCAAGAGACCCAGTACTTC
j_call: TRBJ2-2; clone_size: NA; d_call: NA; v_call: TRBV6-5; cdr3_aa: CASSLSGNTGELFF; cdr3_nt: TGTGCCAGCAGTCTTAGCGGGAACACCGGGGAGCTGTTTTTT
j_call: TRBJ2-5; clone_size: NA; d_call: NA; v_call: TRBV7-9; cdr3_aa: CASSAGDSQETQYF; cdr3_nt: TGTGCCAGCAGCGCAGGGGATTCCCAAGAGACCCAGTACTTC
j_call: TRBJ2-7; clone_size: NA; d_call: NA; v_call: TRBV27; cdr3_aa: CASRQYPGAYEQYF; cdr3_nt: TGTGCCAGCAGACAATACCCAGGGGCCTACGAGCAGTACTTC
j_call: TRBJ1-1; clone_size: NA; d_call: TRBD1; v_call: TRBV9; cdr3_aa: CASSVTGGPEAFF; cdr3_nt: TGTGCCAGCAGCGTTACAGGGGGCCCTGAAGCTTTCTTT
j_call: TRBJ2-7; clone_size: NA; d_call: NA; v_call: TRBV4-1; cdr3_aa: CASSQGGGMEQYF; cdr3_nt: TGCGCCAGCAGCCAAGGAGGGGGTATGGAGCAGTACTTC
j_call: TRBJ2-2; clone_size: NA; d_call: NA; v_call: TRBV5-1; cdr3_aa: CASSLPPPDTGELFF; cdr3_nt: TGCGCCAGCAGCTTGCCACCCCCGGACACCGGGGAGCTGTTTTTT
j_call: TRBJ2-2; clone_size: NA; d_call: NA; v_call: TRBV7-3; cdr3_aa: CASSLGGYTGELFF; cdr3_nt: TGTGCCAGCAGCTTAGGCGGCTACACCGGGGAGCTGTTTTTT
j_call: TRBJ2-2; clone_size: NA; d_call: NA; v_call: TRBV27; cdr3_aa: CASRSLGAGTGELFF; cdr3_nt: TGTGCCAGTCGATCGCTGGGGGCGGGCACCGGGGAGCTGTTTTTT
j_call: TRBJ2-4; clone_size: NA; d_call: TRBD2; v_call: TRBV29-1; cdr3_aa: CSVEDGGLGDDIQYF; cdr3_nt: TGCAGCGTTGAAGATGGGGGACTAGGGGATGACATTCAGTACTTC
j_call: TRBJ2-5; clone_size: NA; d_call: TRBD2; v_call: TRBV5-1; cdr3_aa: CASSLEGESGGWETQYF; cdr3_nt: TGCGCCAGCAGCTTGGAGGGAGAAAGCGGGGGATGGGAGACCCAGTACTTC